This TCR beta chain was retrieved from a study of cytomegalovirus exposure and HLA in healthy donors. Trimming shortened V by 2 bases and J by 2 bases, and 13 bases separated the two germline ends. CDR1 MNHEY and CDR2 SVGAGI come from the germline V gene. CDR3 length: 15 residues. PCR involved 60 Vbeta and 13 Jbeta primers. Sequencing was performed with immunoSEQ multiplex PCR; in TCRdb, only in-frame clones are kept and a portion is missing. The sample has 55,000 to 80,000 clones; about 69% are singletons. The receptor comes from a woman in her 30s in good health and CMV-seronegative. Sequencing was carried out using PBMCs. This chain uses TRBV6-5 with TRBJ2-7, with D perhaps TRBD1 (7 bases). CDR3 loop: CASSYLRGDPYEQYF. Here the CDR3 DNA reads TGTGCCAGCAGTTACCTCAGGGGGGACCCCTACGAGCAGTACTTC.